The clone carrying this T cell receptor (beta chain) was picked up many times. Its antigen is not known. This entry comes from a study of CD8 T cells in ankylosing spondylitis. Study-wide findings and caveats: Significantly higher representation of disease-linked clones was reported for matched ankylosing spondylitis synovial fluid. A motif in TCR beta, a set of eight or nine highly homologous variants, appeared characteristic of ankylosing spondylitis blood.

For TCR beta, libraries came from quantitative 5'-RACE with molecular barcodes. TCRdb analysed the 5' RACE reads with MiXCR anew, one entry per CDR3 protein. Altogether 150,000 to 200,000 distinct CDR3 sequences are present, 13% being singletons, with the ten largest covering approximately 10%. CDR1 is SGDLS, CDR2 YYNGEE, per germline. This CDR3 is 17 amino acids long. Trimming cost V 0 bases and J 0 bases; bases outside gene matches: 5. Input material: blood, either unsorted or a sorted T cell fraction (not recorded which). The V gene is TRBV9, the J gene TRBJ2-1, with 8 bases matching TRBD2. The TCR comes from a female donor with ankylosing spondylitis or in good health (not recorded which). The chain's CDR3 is CASSVGFSGISYNEQFF. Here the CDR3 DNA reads TGTGCCAGCAGCGTAGGGTTTAGCGGGATCTCCTACAATGAGCAGTTCTTC.